This entry concerns a single TCR beta chain. The sample belongs to a study of blood T cell repertoires in COVID-19. At the level of the study: The study drew acute and convalescent COVID-19 samples from the United States, Italy and Spain.

The repertoire was sequenced with immunoSEQ multiplex PCR; TCRdb's copy has only in-frame clones and lacks some. The sample lists roughly 21,000 clones, more than 85% occurring once. With 1 base removed from V and 5 bases from J, the gap between germline ends came to 12 bases. This CDR3 is 15 amino acids long. Germline-derived CDR1 and CDR2 are SGHRS and YFSETQ. The chain combines TRBV5-1 with TRBJ2-2; no firm D call. Sample: peripheral blood. The source of this sequence is a man in his 70s with active COVID-19. The CDR3 reads CASSLSQFSTGELFF. DNA of the CDR3: TGCGCCAGCAGCTTGTCACAGTTTTCAACCGGGGAGCTGTTTTTT.